Shown below are 20 T cell receptor beta chains from a single sample sequenced in a study of blood T cell repertoires in COVID-19. The repertoire was sequenced with immunoSEQ multiplex PCR; TCRdb's copy has only in-frame clones and lacks some. Here the sample spans roughly 280,000 clones, around 85% being singletons. The source material was peripheral blood. These receptors all come from a woman in her 70s with acute or convalescent COVID-19.

The chain uses TRBV2 and TRBJ1-5, with D perhaps TRBD1 (5 bases). The CDR3 spans 15 residues. Trimming took off 4 bases at V and 4 bases at J, with 14 bases between the two ends. Looked up from germline, CDR1 is SNHLY and CDR2 is FYNNEI. For the CDR3, the DNA is TGTGCCAGCAGTGTGGGCACAGGAGTGAATCAGCCCCAGCATTTT. Its protein product is CASSVGTGVNQPQHF.

This rearrangement joins TRBV2 to TRBJ2-3; 8 bases map to TRBD2. CDR3 length: 15 residues. V lost 7 bases to trimming and J lost 2 bases; unmatched junction nucleotides: 8. Germline CDR1 SNHLY, CDR2 FYNNEI. The CDR3 sequence is CASNRRAGVTDTQYF. Here the CDR3 DNA reads TGTGCCAGCAATCGGCGAGCGGGGGTCACAGATACGCAGTATTTT.

This rearrangement joins TRBV5-1 to TRBJ1-6, with unresolved D. Germline CDR1 SGHRS, CDR2 YFSETQ. This CDR3 is 15 amino acids long. The V end lost 0 bases, the J end lost 4 bases, and 8 bases lay between the germline ends. The CDR3 loop is CASSLDGLYNSPLHF. The CDR3 DNA follows: TGCGCCAGCAGCTTGGACGGACTATATAATTCACCCCTCCACTTT.

CDR3 in DNA: TGTGCCAGCAGCCCTTTCCCCGGACAGAACACTGAAGCTTTCTTT. This encodes CASSPFPGQNTEAFF. The chain couples TRBV3-1 (or the pseudogene TRBV3-2) to TRBJ1-1; maybe TRBD1 (5 bases). Germline V gene data show CDR1 as LGHDT and CDR2 as YNNKEL (reference sequence). The length of the CDR3 is 15 residues. V was trimmed by 4 bases and J by 1 base, leaving 13 bases between them.

The chain couples TRBV7-3 to TRBJ2-1, with 8 bases matching TRBD2. Trimming took 5 bases from V and 0 from J; bases not matched to a gene: 9. The germline gives CDR1 SGHTA, CDR2 FQGTGA. This CDR3 spans 17 amino acids. The CDR3 sequence is CASSPDLGTSSYNEQFF. In nucleotides, the CDR3 is TGTGCCAGCAGCCCAGATTTAGGGACTAGCTCCTACAATGAGCAGTTCTTC.

The chain has TRBV6-1 and TRBJ1-1; D gene uncertain. The CDR3 is made up of 14 amino acids. CDR1 and CDR2 (germline): MNHNS, SASEGT. The V end lost 3 bases, the J end lost 5 bases, and 13 bases lay between the germline ends. The CDR3 reads CASSDRWRRTEAFF. Written as DNA, the CDR3 is TGTGCCAGCAGTGACAGGTGGAGGAGGACTGAAGCTTTCTTT.

The rearrangement links TRBV2 to TRBJ2-3, with D perhaps matching TRBD2 (6 bases). The germline gives CDR1 SNHLY, CDR2 FYNNEI. Trimming shortened V by 0 bases and J by 6 bases, and 19 bases separated the two germline ends. The CDR3 totals 17 residues. This CDR3 reads CASSEAPLARSGDTQYF. The CDR3 DNA follows: TGTGCCAGCAGTGAAGCGCCCCTAGCGAGGAGCGGGGATACGCAGTATTTT.

The rearrangement joins TRBV4-1 to TRBJ2-2; the match to TRBD2 covers 7 bases. The V segment lost 0 bases and the J segment 4 bases; nucleotides outside the gene matches: 5. The CDR3 extends over 16 amino acids. CDR1 and CDR2 from the germline V gene are MGHRA and YSYEKL. For the CDR3, the DNA is TGCGCCAGCAGCCAAGATCCAGGGAGGGGCACCGGGGAGCTGTTTTTT. This translates into CASSQDPGRGTGELFF.

The chain has TRBV19 and TRBJ2-1; D is possibly TRBD2 (6 bases). Per the germline V gene, CDR1 is LNHDA and CDR2 is SQIVND (reference sequence). This CDR3 has 14 residues. V shed 10 bases and J shed 0 bases, with 13 bases lying between them. The CDR3 spells CATIGGSSYNEQFF. The CDR3 DNA follows: TGTGCCACCATCGGGGGAAGCTCCTACAATGAGCAGTTCTTC.

About this clone: Other nucleotide sequences in the sample specify the same CDR3. CDR3 nucleotide sequence: TGTGCCAGCTCACCCGGAACAGGCGGCTATGGCTACACCTTC. This gives the protein CASSPGTGGYGYTF. The chain has TRBV18 and TRBJ1-2; TRBD1 is a possible D gene (5 bases). The V gene lost 3 bases and the J gene lost 4 bases, with 12 bases spanning the gap. CDR3 size: 14 residues. CDR1 is KGHSH, CDR2 LQKENI, per germline. Looking up the rest from reference TRBV18 and TRBJ1-2 gives the full variable domain: NAGVMQNPRHLVRRRGQEARLRCSPMKGHSHVYWYRQLPEEGLKFMVYLQKENIIDESGMPKERFSAEFPKEGPSILRIQQVVRGDSAAYFCASSPGTGGYGYTFGSGTRLTVV.

This clone was counted between two and nine times. This sequence joins TRBV2 and TRBJ1-1; D is ambiguous. V lost 5 bases, J lost 4 bases, and 14 bases lay in between. The CDR3 covers 14 residues. Germline CDR1 reads SNHLY; CDR2 reads FYNNEI. CDR3 sequence: CASSREGTRTEAFF. The CDR3 DNA reads as TGTGCCAGCAGTCGTGAGGGTACTCGCACTGAAGCTTTCTTT.

The rearrangement links TRBV6-1 to TRBJ1-1; D uncertain. Trimming stripped 2 bases from V and 4 bases from J, with 8 bases between. Germline V CDR1 and CDR2: MNHNS, SASEGT. This CDR3 region has 13 residues. This CDR3 reads CASSEIIRTEAFF. As DNA, the CDR3 is TGTGCCAGCAGTGAAATAATTCGCACTGAAGCTTTCTTT.

The V and J genes are TRBV4-2 and TRBJ2-3; maybe TRBD2 (5 bases). This CDR3 has 16 residues. Germline lookup yields CDR1 LGHNA and CDR2 YNFKEQ. Trimming removed 0 bases from V and 4 bases from J, with 14 bases in between. CDR3 sequence: CASSQDLLARPDTQYF. The DNA of the CDR3 is TGTGCCAGCAGCCAAGATCTCCTAGCCCGGCCAGATACGCAGTATTTT.

J is TRBJ1-1 and V is TRBV5-1; a weak D match, TRBD1 (5 bases). There are 13 residues in the CDR3. With 1 base removed from V and 8 bases from J, the gap between germline ends came to 12 bases. Germline V gene lookup returns CDR1 SGHRS and CDR2 YFSETQ. CDR3 in amino acids: CASSLNPQGEAFF. The DNA for the CDR3 is TGCGCCAGCAGCTTGAATCCTCAGGGCGAAGCTTTCTTT.

This clone appeared a few times. The chain uses TRBV5-1 and TRBJ1-2, with 8 bases matching TRBD1. The CDR3 covers 16 residues. CDR1 is SGHRS and CDR2 is YFSETQ in the germline V gene. V was clipped by 3 bases and J by 4 bases; unmatched bases: 11. CDR3 DNA sequence: TGCGCCAGCAGCTCAACCGGGACAGGAGCATCCTATGGCTACACCTTC. Its translation is CASSSTGTGASYGYTF.

The rearrangement joins TRBV2 to TRBJ2-1, with TRBD1 matching over 7 bases. The V and J ends lost 4 bases and 15 bases, in that order; junction bases with no gene match: 9. CDR3 length equals 12 residues. Germline V gives CDR1 SNHLY, CDR2 FYNNEI. The CDR3 reads CASSGSRDSRFF. In nucleotides, the CDR3 is TGTGCCAGCAGTGGATCCCGGGACAGCAGGTTCTTC. Using reference TRBV2 and TRBJ2-1 for the parts outside the CDR3, the full variable domain is EPEVTQTPSHQVTQMGQEVILRCVPISNHLYFYWYRQILGQKVEFLVSFYNNEISEKSEIFDDQFSVERPDGSNFTLKIRSTKLEDSAMYFCASSGSRDSRFFGPGTRLTVL.

The rearrangement links TRBV19 to TRBJ1-4; D remains ambiguous. The CDR3 contains 17 residues. Per the germline V gene, CDR1 is LNHDA and CDR2 is SQIVND (reference sequence). V was trimmed by 7 bases and J by 2 bases, leaving 20 bases between them. CDR3 sequence reads: CASTLKSGIWTNEKLFF. The DNA for the CDR3 is TGTGCCAGTACATTGAAGTCGGGGATATGGACTAATGAAAAACTGTTTTTT.

V usage is TRBV5-1 and J usage is TRBJ1-1, with 7 bases fitting TRBD1. CDR3 length equals 15 residues. Germline V gene data show CDR1 as SGHRS and CDR2 as YFSETQ. J was trimmed by 1 base and V by 3 bases; bases with no gene match: 6. CDR3 bases: TGCGCCAGCAGCTCTCAACAGGGGCAGAACACTGAAGCTTTCTTT. Protein sequence: CASSSQQGQNTEAFF.

The chain employs TRBV19 and TRBJ1-2, with D possibly matching TRBD1 (5 bases). CDR1 is LNHDA, CDR2 SQIVND, per germline (reference sequence). Trimming shortened V by 5 bases and J by 2 bases, and 9 bases separated the two germline ends. This CDR3 contains 13 residues. CDR3 sequence (DNA): TGTGCCAGTAGTCCGACAGAGAACTATGGCTACACCTTC. Its protein is CASSPTENYGYTF. Using reference TRBV19 and TRBJ1-2 for the parts outside the CDR3, the full variable domain is DGGITQSPKYLFRKEGQNVTLSCEQNLNHDAMYWYRQDPGQGLRLIYYSQIVNDFQKGDIAEGYSVSREKKESFPLTVTSAQKNPTAFYLCASSPTENYGYTFGSGTRLTVV.

The V and J genes are TRBV4-1 and TRBJ1-2; 7 bases map to TRBD1. This CDR3 is built from 16 residues. Trimming at V came to 3 bases and at J to 7 bases, leaving 14 bases not matched to a gene. Per the germline V gene, CDR1 is MGHRA and CDR2 is YSYEKL. CDR3 loop: CASSHGLIRGRGGYTF. CDR3 nucleotide sequence: TGCGCCAGCAGCCATGGCCTGATTAGGGGGCGCGGTGGCTACACCTTC.